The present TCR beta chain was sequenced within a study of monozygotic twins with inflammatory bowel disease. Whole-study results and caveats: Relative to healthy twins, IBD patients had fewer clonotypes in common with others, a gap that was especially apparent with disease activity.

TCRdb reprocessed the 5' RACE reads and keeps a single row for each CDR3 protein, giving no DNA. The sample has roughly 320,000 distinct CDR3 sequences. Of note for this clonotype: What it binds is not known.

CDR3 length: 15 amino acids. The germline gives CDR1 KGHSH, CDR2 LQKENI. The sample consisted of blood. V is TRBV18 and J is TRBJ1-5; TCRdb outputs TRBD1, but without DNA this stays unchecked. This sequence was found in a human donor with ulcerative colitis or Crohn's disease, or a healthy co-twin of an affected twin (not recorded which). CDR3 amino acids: CASSRTENSNQPQHF. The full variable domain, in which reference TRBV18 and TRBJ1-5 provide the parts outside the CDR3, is NAGVMQNPRHLVRRRGQEARLRCSPMKGHSHVYWYRQLPEEGLKFMVYLQKENIIDESGMPKERFSAEFPKEGPSILRIQQVVRGDSAAYFCASSRTENSNQPQHFGDGTRLSIL.